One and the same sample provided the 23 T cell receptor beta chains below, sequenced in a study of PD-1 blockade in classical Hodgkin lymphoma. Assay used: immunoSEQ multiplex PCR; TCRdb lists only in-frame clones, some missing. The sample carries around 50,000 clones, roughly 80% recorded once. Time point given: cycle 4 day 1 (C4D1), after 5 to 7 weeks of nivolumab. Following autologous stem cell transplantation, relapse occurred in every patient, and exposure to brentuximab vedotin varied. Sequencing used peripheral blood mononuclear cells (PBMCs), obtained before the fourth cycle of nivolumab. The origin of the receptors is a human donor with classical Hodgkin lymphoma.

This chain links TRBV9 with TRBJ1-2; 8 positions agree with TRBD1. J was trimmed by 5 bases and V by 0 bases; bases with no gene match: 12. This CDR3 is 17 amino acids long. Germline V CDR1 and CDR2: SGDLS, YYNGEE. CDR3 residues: CASSVDRTGGNYYGYTF. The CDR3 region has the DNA TGTGCCAGCAGCGTAGATCGAACAGGGGGAAATTATTATGGCTACACCTTC.

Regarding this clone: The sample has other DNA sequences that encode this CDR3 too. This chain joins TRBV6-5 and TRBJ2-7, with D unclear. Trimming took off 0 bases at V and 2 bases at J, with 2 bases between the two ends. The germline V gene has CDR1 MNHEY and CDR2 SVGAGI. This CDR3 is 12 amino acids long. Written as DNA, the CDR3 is TGTGCCAGCAGTTACTCGCCCTACGAGCAGTACTTC. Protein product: CASSYSPYEQYF.

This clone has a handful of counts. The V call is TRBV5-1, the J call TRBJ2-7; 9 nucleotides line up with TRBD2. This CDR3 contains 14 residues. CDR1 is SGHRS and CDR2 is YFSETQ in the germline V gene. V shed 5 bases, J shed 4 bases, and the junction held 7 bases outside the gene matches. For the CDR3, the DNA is TGCGCCAGCAGTAGGGGACTAGCCGGGTACGAGCAGTACTTC. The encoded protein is CASSRGLAGYEQYF.

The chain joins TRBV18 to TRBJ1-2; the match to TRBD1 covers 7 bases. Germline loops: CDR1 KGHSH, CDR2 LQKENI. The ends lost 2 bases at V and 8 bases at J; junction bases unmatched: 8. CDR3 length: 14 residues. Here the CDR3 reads CASSPSGGSEGYTF. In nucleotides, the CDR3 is TGTGCCAGCTCACCATCAGGGGGAAGTGAGGGCTACACCTTC.

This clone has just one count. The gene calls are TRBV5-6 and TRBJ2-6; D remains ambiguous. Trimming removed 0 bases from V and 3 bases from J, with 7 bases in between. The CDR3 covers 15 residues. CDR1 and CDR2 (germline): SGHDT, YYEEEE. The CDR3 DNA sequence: TGTGCCAGCAGCTTGGCCGGGTTTGGGGCCAACGTCCTGACTTTC. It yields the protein CASSLAGFGANVLTF.

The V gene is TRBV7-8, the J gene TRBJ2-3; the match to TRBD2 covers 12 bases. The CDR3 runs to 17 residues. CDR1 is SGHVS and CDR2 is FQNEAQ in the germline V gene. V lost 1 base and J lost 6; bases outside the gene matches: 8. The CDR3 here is CASSLELGLAGRDTQYF. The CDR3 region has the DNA TGTGCCAGCAGCTTAGAGCTGGGACTAGCGGGCAGGGATACGCAGTATTTT.

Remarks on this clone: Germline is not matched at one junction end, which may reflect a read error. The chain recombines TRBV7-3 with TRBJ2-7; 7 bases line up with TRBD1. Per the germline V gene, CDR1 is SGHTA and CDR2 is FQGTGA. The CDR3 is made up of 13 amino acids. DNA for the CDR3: TGTGCCAGCAGCCTACAGGGGCCCTACAAGCAGTACTTC. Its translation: CASSLQGPYKQYF.

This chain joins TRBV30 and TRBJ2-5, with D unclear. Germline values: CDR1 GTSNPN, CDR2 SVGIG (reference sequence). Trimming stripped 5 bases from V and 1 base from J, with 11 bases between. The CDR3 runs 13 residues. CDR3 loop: CAWEAAAQETQYF. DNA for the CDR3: TGTGCCTGGGAGGCGGCGGCCCAAGAGACCCAGTACTTC.

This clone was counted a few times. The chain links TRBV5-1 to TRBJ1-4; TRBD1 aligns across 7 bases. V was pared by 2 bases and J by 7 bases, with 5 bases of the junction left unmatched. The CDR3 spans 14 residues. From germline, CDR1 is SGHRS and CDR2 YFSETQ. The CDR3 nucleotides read TGCGCCAGCAGCTTAGAGGGGGCGACTGAAAAACTGTTTTTT. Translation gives CASSLEGATEKLFF.

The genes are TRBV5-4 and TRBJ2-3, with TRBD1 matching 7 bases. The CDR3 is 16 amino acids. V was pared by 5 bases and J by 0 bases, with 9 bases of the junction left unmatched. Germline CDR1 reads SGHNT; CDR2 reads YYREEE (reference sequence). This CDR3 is CASSSTGTASTDTQYF. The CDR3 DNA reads TGTGCCAGCAGTTCTACTGGGACAGCGAGCACAGATACGCAGTATTTT.

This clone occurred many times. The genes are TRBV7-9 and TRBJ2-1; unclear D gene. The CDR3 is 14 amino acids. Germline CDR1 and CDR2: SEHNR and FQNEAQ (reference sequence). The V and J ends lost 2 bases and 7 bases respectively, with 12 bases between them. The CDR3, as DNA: TGTGCCAGCAGCTTAATAAACACTGCTAATGAGCAGTTCTTC. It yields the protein CASSLINTANEQFF. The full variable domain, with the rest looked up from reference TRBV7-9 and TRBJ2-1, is DTGVSQNPRHKITKRGQNVTFRCDPISEHNRLYWYRQTLGQGPEFLTYFQNEAQLEKSRLLSDRFSAERPKGSFSTLEIQRTEQGDSAMYLCASSLINTANEQFFGPGTRLTVL.

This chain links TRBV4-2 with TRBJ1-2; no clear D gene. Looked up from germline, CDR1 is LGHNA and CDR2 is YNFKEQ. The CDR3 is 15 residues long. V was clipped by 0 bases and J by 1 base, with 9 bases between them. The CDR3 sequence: CASSQDVPGNYGYTF. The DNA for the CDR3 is TGTGCCAGCAGCCAAGATGTGCCGGGTAACTATGGCTACACCTTC.

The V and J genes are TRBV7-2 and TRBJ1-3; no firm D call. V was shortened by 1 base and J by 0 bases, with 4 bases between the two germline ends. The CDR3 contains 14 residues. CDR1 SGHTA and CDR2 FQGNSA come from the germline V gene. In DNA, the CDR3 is TGTGCCAGCAGCTTAGTCACCTCTGGAAACACCATATATTTT. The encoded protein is CASSLVTSGNTIYF.

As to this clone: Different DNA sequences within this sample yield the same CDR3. CDR3 sequence (DNA): TGCGCCAGCAGCTTGGCCGAAGCTAACTATGGCTACACCTTC. Residues: CASSLAEANYGYTF. The chain employs TRBV5-1 and TRBJ1-2, with D unclear. V lost 0 bases and J lost 0, with 6 bases in between. CDR1 and CDR2 from the germline V gene are SGHRS and YFSETQ. This CDR3 contains 14 residues.

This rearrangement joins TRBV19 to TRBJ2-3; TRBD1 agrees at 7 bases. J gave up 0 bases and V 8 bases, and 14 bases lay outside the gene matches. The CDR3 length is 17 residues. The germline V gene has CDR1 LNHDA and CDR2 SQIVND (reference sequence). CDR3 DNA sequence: TGTGCCAGTGATCCGGTTACCGGGACAGCTAGCACAGATACGCAGTATTTT. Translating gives CASDPVTGTASTDTQYF. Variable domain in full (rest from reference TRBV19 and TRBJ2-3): DGGITQSPKYLFRKEGQNVTLSCEQNLNHDAMYWYRQDPGQGLRLIYYSQIVNDFQKGDIAEGYSVSREKKESFPLTVTSAQKNPTAFYLCASDPVTGTASTDTQYFGPGTRLTVL.

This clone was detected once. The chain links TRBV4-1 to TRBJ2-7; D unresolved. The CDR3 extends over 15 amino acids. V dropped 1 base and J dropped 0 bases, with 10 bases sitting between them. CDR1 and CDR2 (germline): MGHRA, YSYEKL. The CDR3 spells CASSQVGRNSYEQYF. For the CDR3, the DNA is TGCGCCAGCAGCCAAGTGGGCAGGAACTCCTACGAGCAGTACTTC.

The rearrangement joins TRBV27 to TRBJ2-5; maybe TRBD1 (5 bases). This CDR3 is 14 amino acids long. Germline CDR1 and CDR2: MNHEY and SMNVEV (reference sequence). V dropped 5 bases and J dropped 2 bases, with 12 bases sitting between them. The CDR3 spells CASSPIYRQETQYF. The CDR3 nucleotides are TGTGCCAGCAGTCCCATATACAGGCAAGAGACCCAGTACTTC.

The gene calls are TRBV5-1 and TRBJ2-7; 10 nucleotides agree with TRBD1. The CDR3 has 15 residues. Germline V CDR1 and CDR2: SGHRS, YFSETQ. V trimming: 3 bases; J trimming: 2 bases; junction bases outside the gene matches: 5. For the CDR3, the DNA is TGCGCCAGCAGCTCCGGCGGGACAGGGGCCTACGAGCAGTACTTC. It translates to CASSSGGTGAYEQYF.

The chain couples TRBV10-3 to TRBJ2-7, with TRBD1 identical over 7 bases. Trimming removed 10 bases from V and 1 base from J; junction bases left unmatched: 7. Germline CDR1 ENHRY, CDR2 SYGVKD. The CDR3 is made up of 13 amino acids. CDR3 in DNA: TGTGCCACCAAGTACAGGGGATCCTACGAGCAGTACTTC. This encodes CATKYRGSYEQYF.

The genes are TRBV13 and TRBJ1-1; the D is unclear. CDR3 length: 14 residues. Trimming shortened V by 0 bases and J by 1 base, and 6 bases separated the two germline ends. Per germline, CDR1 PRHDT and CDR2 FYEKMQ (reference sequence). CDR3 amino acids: CASSLGRRNTEAFF. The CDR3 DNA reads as TGTGCCAGCAGCTTAGGCAGGAGGAACACTGAAGCTTTCTTT.

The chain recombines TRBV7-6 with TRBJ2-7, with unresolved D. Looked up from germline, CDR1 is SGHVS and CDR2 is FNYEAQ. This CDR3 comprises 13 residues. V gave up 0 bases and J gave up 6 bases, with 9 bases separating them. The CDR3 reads CASSLAGGVEQYF. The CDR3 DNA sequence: TGTGCCAGCAGCTTAGCTGGTGGGGTCGAGCAGTACTTC.

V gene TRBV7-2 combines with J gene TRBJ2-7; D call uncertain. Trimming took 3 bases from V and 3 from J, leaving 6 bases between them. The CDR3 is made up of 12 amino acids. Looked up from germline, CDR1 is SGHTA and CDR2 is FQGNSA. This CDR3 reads CASSFAHYEQYF. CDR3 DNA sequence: TGTGCCAGCAGCTTTGCTCACTACGAGCAGTACTTC.

For the CDR3, the DNA is TGTGCCAGCAGCCACTCGGGACGAAGCTTGGAGACCCAGTACTTC. It translates to CASSHSGRSLETQYF. The chain employs TRBV6-5 and TRBJ2-5; D is possibly TRBD1 or TRBD2 (5 bases each). The CDR3 extends over 15 amino acids. Germline assignment: CDR1 MNHEY and CDR2 SVGAGI. Trimming removed 6 bases from V and 5 bases from J, with 19 bases in between.